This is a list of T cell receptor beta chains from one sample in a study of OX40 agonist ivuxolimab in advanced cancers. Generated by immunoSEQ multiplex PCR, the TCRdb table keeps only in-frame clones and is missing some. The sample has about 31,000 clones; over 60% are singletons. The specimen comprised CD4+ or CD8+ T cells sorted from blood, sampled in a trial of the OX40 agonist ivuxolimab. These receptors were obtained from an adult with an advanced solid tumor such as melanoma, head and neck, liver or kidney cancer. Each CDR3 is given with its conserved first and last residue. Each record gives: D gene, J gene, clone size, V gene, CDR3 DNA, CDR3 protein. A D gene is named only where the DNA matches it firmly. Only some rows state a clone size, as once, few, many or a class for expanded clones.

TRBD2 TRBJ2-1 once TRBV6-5 TGTGCCAGCAGTCGGGCGGGGGGCCCCTACAATGAGCAGTTCTTC CASSRAGGPYNEQFF
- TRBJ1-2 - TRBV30 TGTGCCTGGAGTGTAGGGGCAGCTAACAACTATGGCTACACCTTC CAWSVGAANNYGYTF
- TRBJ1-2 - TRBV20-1 TGCAGTGCTAGGGACTATGGCTACACCTTC CSARDYGYTF
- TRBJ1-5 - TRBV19 TGTGCCAGTAGTATGGGGGTTGGACAGCCCCAGCATTTT CASSMGVGQPQHF
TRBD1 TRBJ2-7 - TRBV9 TGTGCCAGCAGCCAGGCCGGGACAGGGGGACCCTACGAGCAGTACTTC CASSQAGTGGPYEQYF
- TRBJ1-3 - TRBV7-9 TGTGCCAGCAGCTCAGGAAACACCATATATTTT CASSSGNTIYF
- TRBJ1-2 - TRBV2 TGTGCCAGCAGTGAAAAGATGGTGGGATGGGGCTACACCTTC CASSEKMVGWGYTF
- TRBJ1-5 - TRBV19 TGTGCCAGTAGTAGGGGAGGGGAGGTCAGCAATCAGCCCCAGCATTTT CASSRGGEVSNQPQHF
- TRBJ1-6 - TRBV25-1 TGTGCCAGCAGTGAATATTCGCCCCCGGCGCATAGATCACCCCTCCACTTT CASSEYSPPAHRSPLHF
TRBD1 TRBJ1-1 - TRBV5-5 TGTGCCAGCAGCTTGGCCGAGACAGGGCGAGGAACTGAAGCTTTCTTT CASSLAETGRGTEAFF
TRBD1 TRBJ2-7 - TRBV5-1 TGCGCCAGCAGCGGGGGACAGGGGATCTACGAGCAGTACTTC CASSGGQGIYEQYF
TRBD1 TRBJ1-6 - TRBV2 TGTGCCAGCACTACCGGGACAGGGGCATTGACCCTCCACTTT CASTTGTGALTLHF
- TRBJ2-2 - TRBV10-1 TGCGCCAGCAGTGAAACGGTCGGGGAGCTGTTTTTT CASSETVGELFF
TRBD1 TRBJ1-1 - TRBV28 TGTGCCAGCAGTGACAGGGAAACTGAAGCTTTCTTT CASSDRETEAFF
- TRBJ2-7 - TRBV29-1 TGCAGCGCCGGGGACGGACCCCTCGAGCAGTACTTC CSAGDGPLEQYF
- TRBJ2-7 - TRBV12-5 TGTGCTAGTGGTTTAAGACAGATAATCTTC CASGLRQIIF
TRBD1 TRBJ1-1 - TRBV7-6 TGTGCCAGCAGCATCGGGACAGCTTTGAATGAAGCTTTCTTT CASSIGTALNEAFF
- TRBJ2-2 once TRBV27 TGTGCCAGCAGTTTACGCCCTGGATTCATCAACACCGGGGAGCTGTTTTTT CASSLRPGFINTGELFF
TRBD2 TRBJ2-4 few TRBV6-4 TGTGCCAGCACAAGAGGCCAAGTACTAGCGGGGGGGGGAAACATTCAGTACTTC CASTRGQVLAGGGNIQYF
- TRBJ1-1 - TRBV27 TGTGCCAGCAGTTTATCTATAGGGGTCGGAGCTTTCTTT CASSLSIGVGAFF
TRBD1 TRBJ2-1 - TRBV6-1 TGTGCCAGCAGTGAAGCGCCGGGACAGGGGTATGAGCAGTTCTTC CASSEAPGQGYEQFF
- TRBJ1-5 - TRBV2 TGTGCCAGCAGTGAAGGGGCAGGGGCGAAGCATTTT CASSEGAGAKHF
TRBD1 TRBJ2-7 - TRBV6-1 TGTGCCAGCACTCGGACAGGACCGTACGAGCAGTACTTC CASTRTGPYEQYF
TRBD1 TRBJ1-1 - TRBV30 TGTGCCTGGTCCGTGGGGACAGCGAACACTGAAGCTTTCTTT CAWSVGTANTEAFF
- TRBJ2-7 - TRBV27 TGTGCCAGCAGTTCCGGATTCATCTACGAGCAGTACTTC CASSSGFIYEQYF
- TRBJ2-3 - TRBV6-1 TGTGCCAGCAGTGTTGTCAGCACAGATACGCAGTATTTT CASSVVSTDTQYF
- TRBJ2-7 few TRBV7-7 TGTGCCAGCAGCTTATCCCAGGGGACCTCCTACGAGCAGTACTTC CASSLSQGTSYEQYF
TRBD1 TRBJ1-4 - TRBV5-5 TGTGCCAGCAATCAGGGGGCGGCTAATGAAAAACTGTTTTTT CASNQGAANEKLFF
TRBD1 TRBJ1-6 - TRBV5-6 TGTGCCAGCAGCCAGGGAGGGACAGATAATTCACCCCTCCACTTT CASSQGGTDNSPLHF
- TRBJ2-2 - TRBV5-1 TGCGCCAGCAGCTTTATCGGGACGAACACCGGGGAGCTGTTTTTT CASSFIGTNTGELFF
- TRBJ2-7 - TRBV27 TGTGCCAGCAGTCACCTGGACGTAGCCCTTTACGAGCAGTACTTC CASSHLDVALYEQYF
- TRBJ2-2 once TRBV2 TGTGCCAGCATGCGGAATGCGAACACCGGGGAGCTGTTTTTT CASMRNANTGELFF
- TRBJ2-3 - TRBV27 TGTGCCAGCAGGCGCACAGATACGCAGTATTTT CASRRTDTQYF
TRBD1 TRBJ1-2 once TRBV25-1 TGTGCCAGCAGTGAATTCTTCGGGACAGGGGGCAGTGGTGGCTACACCTTC CASSEFFGTGGSGGYTF
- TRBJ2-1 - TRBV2 TGTGCTACGGCCGGGGACAATGAGCAGTTCTTC CATAGDNEQFF
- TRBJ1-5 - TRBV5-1 TGCGCCAGCAGCTTGGAGGCAGGGGCGAGCAATCAGCCCCAGCATTTT CASSLEAGASNQPQHF
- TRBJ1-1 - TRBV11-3 TGTGCCAGCAGCTTAAGGGGCAAGAACACTGAAGCTTTCTTT CASSLRGKNTEAFF
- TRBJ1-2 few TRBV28 TGTGCCAGCAGTTTCGAACGCAGGAGGGTCTATGGCTACACCTTC CASSFERRRVYGYTF
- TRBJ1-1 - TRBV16 TGTGCCAGCAGCCAACGGTCGGCCACTGAAGCTTTCTTT CASSQRSATEAFF
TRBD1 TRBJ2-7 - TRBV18 TGTGCCAGCTCACCACCGATCCGACAGGGGTTATGGTCCTACGAGCAGTACTTC CASSPPIRQGLWSYEQYF
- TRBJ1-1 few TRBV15 TGTGCCACCAGCAGAGGGATAGGGAAAGGACTGAACACTGAAGCTTTCTTT CATSRGIGKGLNTEAFF
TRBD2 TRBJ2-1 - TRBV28 TGTGCCAGCAGACTCGCGGGGGGACCTCACAATGAGCAGTTCTTC CASRLAGGPHNEQFF
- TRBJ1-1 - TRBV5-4 TGCGCCAGCAGCGCGACAGTCGGGCGAAACACTGAAGCTTTCTTT CASSATVGRNTEAFF
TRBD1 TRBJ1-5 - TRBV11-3 TGTGCCAGCAGCTTACAGGGGGCTAGCAATCAGCCCCAGCATTTT CASSLQGASNQPQHF